Listed here is a single T cell receptor (beta chain). The target antigen is unknown. Germline CDR1 KGHDR, CDR2 SFDVKD. Trimming cost V 7 bases and J 1 base, with 12 bases left between them. There are 14 residues in the CDR3. The libraries were made with immunoSEQ version 4 in survey mode. Profiling relied on immunoSEQ multiplex PCR, and the TCRdb table lists in-frame clones only, not all of them. The sample contains tens of thousands of clones, about 69% of which appear only once. An overlapping HIV-1 Gag peptide pool stimulated these cells at roughly 0.97 ug/peptide/mL. Memory cells lacking CD40L and CD69 with high CD45RO were sorted. Suppressive ART was started during chronic HIV-1 infection in these adults. This entry is derived from a study of persistence of HIV-infected CD4 T cells.

Sample: CD4+ T cells sorted from PBMCs after approximately 19-hour stimulation, taken from a patient who received antiretroviral therapy. This sequence originates from an adult man with HIV who was CMV-seropositive. V gene TRBV24-1 combines with J gene TRBJ1-1; a possible D gene is TRBD1 (6 bases). CDR3 amino acids: CATSPTGRNTEAFF. The CDR3 DNA follows: TGTGCCACCAGCCCGACAGGTCGGAACACTGAAGCTTTCTTT.